A selection of T cell receptor beta chains follows, all from one sample in a study of sequential checkpoint blockade in melanoma. Assay: immunoSEQ multiplex PCR; the TCRdb copy retains only in-frame clones and omits some. The top ten hold about 47% of the sample, which has approximately 250 clones, 20% to 25% seen once. The sequencing here drew on tumor tissue (inferred from file names), taken from a patient given nivolumab and ipilimumab in sequence. The source of these receptors is a human donor with melanoma. Both conserved end residues are part of each CDR3. The order of the fields is V gene, J gene, D gene, clone size, CDR3 protein, CDR3 DNA. A D gene is named only where the DNA matches it firmly. Rows may omit the clone size; those that give it use once, few, many or a size class.

V gene: TRBV19
J gene: TRBJ1-3
D gene: NA
clone size: NA
CDR3 protein: CASGRGGNTIYF
CDR3 DNA: TGTGCCTCCGGGCGGGGTGGAAACACCATATATTTT

V gene: TRBV4-1
J gene: TRBJ2-2
D gene: NA
clone size: few
CDR3 protein: CASSQGPNTGELFF
CDR3 DNA: TGCGCCAGCAGCCAAGGACCGAACACCGGGGAGCTGTTTTTT

V gene: TRBV11-3
J gene: TRBJ2-1
D gene: TRBD2
clone size: large
CDR3 protein: CASTQAGREVFGEQFF
CDR3 DNA: TGTGCCAGCACCCAGGCGGGGCGGGAGGTATTTGGGGAGCAGTTCTTC

V gene: TRBV23-1
J gene: TRBJ2-1
D gene: TRBD1
clone size: NA
CDR3 protein: CASILDRASINEQFF
CDR3 DNA: TGCGCCAGCATTCTAGACAGGGCAAGCATCAATGAGCAGTTCTTC

V gene: TRBV18
J gene: TRBJ1-6
D gene: NA
clone size: NA
CDR3 protein: CASSPLEVRDSPLHF
CDR3 DNA: TGTGCCAGCTCACCATTGGAAGTACGGGATTCACCCCTCCACTTT

V gene: TRBV5-1
J gene: TRBJ1-3
D gene: NA
clone size: NA
CDR3 protein: CASSRLDSYSGNTIYF
CDR3 DNA: TGCGCCAGCAGCCGACTGGACAGCTACTCTGGAAACACCATATATTTT

V gene: TRBV11-3
J gene: TRBJ2-5
D gene: TRBD1
clone size: NA
CDR3 protein: CASSPTGDQETQYF
CDR3 DNA: TGTGCCAGCAGCCCAACAGGGGACCAAGAGACCCAGTACTTC

V gene: TRBV6-8
J gene: TRBJ2-3
D gene: NA
clone size: few
CDR3 protein: CASRGTSTDTQYF
CDR3 DNA: TGTGCCAGCAGGGGGACTAGCACAGATACGCAGTATTTT

V gene: TRBV7-1
J gene: TRBJ1-4
D gene: NA
clone size: NA
CDR3 protein: CASSSFDEFRLFF
CDR3 DNA: TGTGCCAGCAGCTCCTTCGATGAGTTTAGACTGTTTTTT

V gene: TRBV18
J gene: TRBJ2-6
D gene: NA
clone size: NA
CDR3 protein: CASSVVSDSRANVLTF
CDR3 DNA: TGTGCCAGCTCAGTGGTATCGGACAGTCGGGCCAACGTCCTGACTTTC

V gene: TRBV30
J gene: TRBJ1-1
D gene: TRBD1
clone size: NA
CDR3 protein: CAWRRSGQGEAFF
CDR3 DNA: TGTGCCTGGAGGCGATCCGGACAGGGTGAAGCTTTCTTT

V gene: TRBV11-3
J gene: TRBJ2-1
D gene: NA
clone size: NA
CDR3 protein: CASSFSAGAHEQFF
CDR3 DNA: TGTGCCAGCAGCTTCAGCGCGGGGGCCCATGAGCAGTTCTTC

V gene: TRBV6-8
J gene: TRBJ2-7
D gene: NA
clone size: NA
CDR3 protein: CASSRAGDGEQYF
CDR3 DNA: TGTGCCAGCAGTCGAGCAGGAGACGGCGAGCAGTACTTC

V gene: TRBV4-1
J gene: TRBJ2-7
D gene: NA
clone size: few
CDR3 protein: CASSQGSGAYEQYF
CDR3 DNA: TGCGCCAGCAGCCAAGGGTCAGGGGCCTACGAGCAGTACTTC

V gene: TRBV19
J gene: TRBJ2-5
D gene: TRBD1
clone size: NA
CDR3 protein: CASGPGGSGETQYF
CDR3 DNA: TGTGCCAGTGGACCAGGGGGCTCAGGAGAGACCCAGTACTTC

V gene: TRBV6-7
J gene: TRBJ1-2
D gene: NA
clone size: NA
CDR3 protein: CASSRGDGYTF
CDR3 DNA: TGTGCCAGCAGTCGAGGCGATGGCTACACCTTC

V gene: TRBV29-1
J gene: TRBJ2-6
D gene: TRBD2
clone size: NA
CDR3 protein: CSVEGGRSGANVLTF
CDR3 DNA: TGCAGCGTTGAGGGAGGGAGATCTGGGGCCAACGTCCTGACTTTC

V gene: TRBV19
J gene: TRBJ1-2
D gene: NA
clone size: NA
CDR3 protein: CASSIGPVGTPYGYTF
CDR3 DNA: TGTGCCAGTAGTATTGGTCCGGTGGGGACACCCTATGGCTACACCTTC

V gene: TRBV12-5
J gene: TRBJ2-7
D gene: NA
clone size: NA
CDR3 protein: CASGSQGPYEQYF
CDR3 DNA: TGTGCTAGTGGTTCTCAGGGTCCCTACGAGCAGTACTTC

V gene: TRBV12-5
J gene: TRBJ1-1
D gene: TRBD1
clone size: few
CDR3 protein: CATWLGTAGGEAFF
CDR3 DNA: TGTGCCACCTGGCTGGGGACAGCCGGGGGTGAAGCTTTCTTT

V gene: TRBV6-8
J gene: TRBJ1-6
D gene: NA
clone size: NA
CDR3 protein: CASSYSSSPLHF
CDR3 DNA: TGTGCCAGCAGTTACTCCTCTTCACCCCTCCACTTT

V gene: TRBV11-3
J gene: TRBJ1-3
D gene: NA
clone size: NA
CDR3 protein: CASSLDVGPSGNTIYF
CDR3 DNA: TGTGCCAGCAGCTTAGATGTAGGGCCCTCTGGAAACACCATATATTTT

V gene: TRBV30
J gene: TRBJ2-7
D gene: NA
clone size: NA
CDR3 protein: CAWSVPGTFYEQYF
CDR3 DNA: TGTGCCTGGAGTGTACCCGGGACCTTCTACGAGCAGTACTTC

V gene: TRBV29-1
J gene: TRBJ1-2
D gene: NA
clone size: NA
CDR3 protein: CSVDQGGYYGYTF
CDR3 DNA: TGCAGCGTTGACCAGGGTGGGTACTATGGCTACACCTTC

V gene: TRBV6-8
J gene: TRBJ2-5
D gene: NA
clone size: NA
CDR3 protein: CASSPTARPQETQYF
CDR3 DNA: TGTGCCAGCAGTCCGACAGCCCGGCCCCAAGAGACCCAGTACTTC

V gene: TRBV19
J gene: TRBJ1-6
D gene: NA
clone size: few
CDR3 protein: CASKVRGDSPLHF
CDR3 DNA: TGTGCCAGTAAGGTGAGGGGGGATTCACCCCTCCACTTT

V gene: TRBV9
J gene: TRBJ2-3
D gene: NA
clone size: medium-sized
CDR3 protein: CASSSLGGRGRTDTQYF
CDR3 DNA: TGTGCCAGCAGCTCCCTCGGGGGGCGGGGCCGCACAGATACGCAGTATTTT

V gene: TRBV6-8
J gene: TRBJ2-5
D gene: TRBD2
clone size: NA
CDR3 protein: CASSSALAGETQYF
CDR3 DNA: TGTGCCAGCAGTTCGGCACTAGCGGGAGAGACCCAGTACTTC

V gene: TRBV1
J gene: TRBJ1-1
D gene: NA
clone size: few
CDR3 protein: CASSQPGTITEAFF
CDR3 DNA: TGCGCCAGCAGCCAACCGGGCACCATCACTGAAGCTTTCTTT

V gene: TRBV19
J gene: TRBJ1-2
D gene: NA
clone size: NA
CDR3 protein: CASSIESGRFYGYTF
CDR3 DNA: TGTGCCAGTAGTATAGAGTCTGGACGATTCTATGGCTACACCTTC

V gene: TRBV11-3
J gene: TRBJ2-2
D gene: NA
clone size: NA
CDR3 protein: CASSLFVTGLAGELFF
CDR3 DNA: TGTGCCAGCAGCTTATTCGTTACAGGGTTGGCCGGGGAGCTGTTTTTT